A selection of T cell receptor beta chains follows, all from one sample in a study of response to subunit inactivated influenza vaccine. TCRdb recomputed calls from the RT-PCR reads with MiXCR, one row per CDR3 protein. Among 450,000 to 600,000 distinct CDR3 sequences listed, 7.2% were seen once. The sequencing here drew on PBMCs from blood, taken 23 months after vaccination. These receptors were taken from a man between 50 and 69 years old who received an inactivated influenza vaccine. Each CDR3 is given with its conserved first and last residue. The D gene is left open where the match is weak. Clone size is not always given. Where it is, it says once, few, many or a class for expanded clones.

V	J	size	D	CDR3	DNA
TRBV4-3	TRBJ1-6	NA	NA	CASSQEAGASNSPLHF	TGCGCCAGCAGCCAAGAGGCAGGAGCCTCTAATTCACCCCTCCACTTT
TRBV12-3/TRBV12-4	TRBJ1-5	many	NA	CASSLMSNQPQHF	TGTGCCAGCAGCCTTATGAGCAATCAGCCCCAGCATTTT
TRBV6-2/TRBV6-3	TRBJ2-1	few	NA	CASIPRWDEQFF	TGTGCCAGCATCCCGAGATGGGATGAGCAGTTCTTC
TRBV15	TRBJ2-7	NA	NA	CASSRDRGGEQYF	TGTGCCAGCAGCAGAGATCGAGGCGGAGAGCAGTACTTC
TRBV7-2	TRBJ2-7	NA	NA	CASSLTYGSYEQYF	TGTGCCAGCAGCTTAACATATGGGAGCTACGAGCAGTACTTC
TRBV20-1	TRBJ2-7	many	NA	CSAGVSYEQYF	TGCAGTGCTGGAGTGTCCTACGAGCAGTACTTC
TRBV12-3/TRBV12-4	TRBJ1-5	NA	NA	CASRGPGPPQHF	TGTGCCAGCCGGGGACCCGGACCTCCCCAGCATTTT
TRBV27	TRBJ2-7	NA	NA	CASSARDGRVVEQYF	TGTGCCAGCAGTGCCCGGGACGGGCGTGTCGTTGAGCAGTACTTC
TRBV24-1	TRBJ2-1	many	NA	CATSDKSGWGGEQFF	TGTGCCACCAGTGACAAGAGCGGGTGGGGTGGTGAGCAGTTCTTC
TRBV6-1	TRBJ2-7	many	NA	CASSPLSDRYEQYF	TGTGCCAGCAGTCCCCTCTCGGACCGCTACGAGCAGTACTTC
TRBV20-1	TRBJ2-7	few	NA	CSARKARGSNYEQYF	TGCAGTGCTAGAAAAGCTAGGGGTTCCAACTACGAGCAGTACTTC
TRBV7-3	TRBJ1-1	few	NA	CASKDGSNTEAFF	TGTGCCAGCAAGGATGGGTCGAACACTGAAGCTTTCTTT
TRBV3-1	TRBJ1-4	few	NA	CASSQTDSQLFF	TGTGCCAGCAGCCAAACAGACAGTCAACTGTTTTTT
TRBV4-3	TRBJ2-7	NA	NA	CASSQDGWAYEQYF	TGCGCCAGCAGCCAAGATGGTTGGGCCTACGAGCAGTACTTC
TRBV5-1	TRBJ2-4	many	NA	CASSFGAKNIQYF	TGCGCCAGCAGCTTTGGAGCCAAAAACATTCAGTACTTC
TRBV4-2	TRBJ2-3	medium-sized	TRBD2	CASSRPPSGRARDTQYF	TGTGCCAGCAGCCGCCCCCCCAGCGGGAGGGCCAGGGATACGCAGTATTTT